These 11 T cell receptor beta chains share one sample of origin, sequenced in a study of cytomegalovirus exposure and HLA in healthy donors. Assay used: immunoSEQ multiplex PCR; TCRdb lists only in-frame clones, some missing. The sample has 120,000 or so clones; roughly 90% are singletons. Material for sequencing was PBMCs. These receptors were collected from a woman in her twenties or thirties in good health and CMV-seropositive.

The genes are TRBV27 and TRBJ2-7, with 8 bases aligning to TRBD2. Germline CDR1 is MNHEY and CDR2 is SMNVEV (reference sequence). The CDR3 loop spans 14 amino acids. The junction had 10 bases not matched to a gene; V was cut back by 6 bases and J by 6 bases. DNA for the CDR3: TGTGCCAGCAGCCGTCGTCCGGCGGGAGGCGAGCAGTACTTC. As protein: CASSRRPAGGEQYF.

The J gene is TRBJ2-7, the V gene TRBV5-4; a possible D gene is TRBD2 (6 bases). The CDR3 spans 12 residues. V lost 3 bases to trimming and J lost 7 bases, with 11 bases between them. Germline V lookup: CDR1 SGHNT, CDR2 YYREEE (reference sequence). The CDR3 loop reads CASSSTAGEQYF. The CDR3 nucleotides are TGTGCCAGCAGCTCGACGGCGGGGGAGCAGTACTTC.

The chain employs TRBV4-3 and TRBJ2-2; 13 bases are a match to TRBD2. Germline lookup yields CDR1 LGHNA and CDR2 YSLEER. This CDR3 has 20 amino acids. V shed 1 base, J shed 0 bases, and the junction held 8 bases outside the gene matches. The CDR3 loop reads CASSQARLAGGPANTGELFF. The CDR3 nucleotides read TGCGCCAGCAGCCAAGCCAGACTAGCGGGGGGCCCTGCGAACACCGGGGAGCTGTTTTTT.

This chain connects TRBV4-2 to TRBJ2-7; 11 bases fit TRBD2. V lost 4 bases and J lost 6; bases outside the gene matches: 5. The CDR3 spans 14 residues. Germline V lookup: CDR1 LGHNA, CDR2 YNFKEQ. The CDR3 region is CASSRGTSGFEQYF. The CDR3 DNA is TGTGCCAGCAGCCGAGGGACTAGCGGCTTCGAGCAGTACTTC.

This chain links TRBV5-1 with TRBJ2-5; D not resolved. CDR1 SGHRS and CDR2 YFSETQ come from the germline V gene. The CDR3 runs to 14 residues. The V and J ends lost 0 bases and 3 bases respectively, with 9 bases between them. CDR3: CASSLVLQEETQYF. DNA of the CDR3: TGCGCCAGCAGCTTGGTTCTCCAGGAAGAGACCCAGTACTTC.

The V call is TRBV29-1, the J call TRBJ2-5, with D perhaps TRBD2 (6 bases). The CDR3 extends over 13 amino acids. The germline CDR1 and CDR2 sequences are SQVTM and ANQGSEA. Trimming left V 3 bases short and J 4 bases short, with 12 bases between. This CDR3 reads CSVDGSPPETQYF. The CDR3 DNA reads TGCAGCGTTGACGGGAGTCCCCCAGAGACCCAGTACTTC.

The chain has TRBV2 and TRBJ2-7, with D maybe TRBD2 (7 bases). V was cut by 9 bases and J by 3 bases, with 18 bases left in between. The CDR3 has 14 residues. CDR1 and CDR2 from the germline V gene are SNHLY and FYNNEI. Written as DNA, the CDR3 is TGTGCCAGTCGGGGGGACACCGTACTCTACGAGCAGTACTTC. Its protein product is CASRGDTVLYEQYF.

The chain is built from TRBV7-3 and TRBJ2-7; 10 positions agree with TRBD2. This CDR3 is 14 amino acids long. The germline CDR1 and CDR2 sequences are SGHTA and FQGTGA. V lost 5 bases to trimming and J lost 2 bases; unmatched junction nucleotides: 3. The CDR3 region is CASSVSGGAYEQYF. The CDR3, as DNA: TGTGCCAGCAGCGTCAGCGGGGGGGCCTACGAGCAGTACTTC.

The chain carries TRBV25-1 and TRBJ2-3; D might be TRBD2 (6 bases). The CDR3 covers 13 residues. Per the germline V gene, CDR1 is MGHDK and CDR2 is SYGVNS. As DNA, the CDR3 is TGTCACCCGGGCGGCGGGGTGACAGATACGCAGTATTTT. This gives the protein CHPGGGVTDTQYF.

The rearrangement links TRBV7-9 to TRBJ2-7; perhaps TRBD2 as D (5 bases). V lost 1 base to trimming and J lost 7 bases, with 8 bases between them. This CDR3 has 12 residues. Germline-derived CDR1 and CDR2 are SEHNR and FQNEAQ (reference sequence). The CDR3 nucleotides read TGTGCCAGCAGCTTAGGGACGGGGGAGCAGTACTTC. This gives the protein CASSLGTGEQYF.

This clone was seen just once. The chain carries TRBV5-6 and TRBJ2-1; D might be TRBD2 (5 bases). CDR3 length equals 16 residues. Germline V CDR1 and CDR2: SGHDT, YYEEEE. Between the trimmed V and J ends, which lost 0 bases and 0 bases, there was a span of 10 bases. CDR3 loop: CASSLGPGSSYNEQFF. The CDR3 DNA is TGTGCCAGCAGCTTGGGTCCGGGGAGCTCCTACAATGAGCAGTTCTTC.